Listed here is a single T cell receptor (beta chain). In the authors' methods: Reference gene primers were amplified, and this amplification served to estimate nucleated cell counts. Measured with immunoSEQ multiplex PCR; TCRdb has only the in-frame clones, and not every one. D and trimming were read from the DNA, whereas the V and J calls and clone size are those reported in that table. The profile shows fewer than 200,000 clones, roughly four fifths of them singletons. The V end lost 0 bases, the J end lost 7 bases, and 10 bases lay between the germline ends. CDR3 length: 14 residues. Germline V gene data show CDR1 as SGDLS and CDR2 as YYNGEE. The data originate from a study of blood T cell repertoires in COVID-19. The wider study: Sources were T cells, B-cell-depleted T cells, or PBMCs; the material itself was cDNA or gDNA.

Sequenced material: peripheral blood. The sequence derives from a woman between 40 and 50 years old with COVID-19, enrolled during active disease. This chain uses TRBV9 with TRBJ2-2, with TRBD2 as a possible D gene (5 bases). CDR3 coding DNA: TGTGCCAGCAGCGTAGAAGGAGAGGGCGGGGAGCTGTTTTTT. The encoded protein is CASSVEGEGGELFF.